The rows below give T cell receptor beta chains drawn from one sample of a study of PD-L1 blockade in urothelial cancer. TCRdb's table, derived via immunoSEQ multiplex PCR, lists solely in-frame clones and lacks some. This table has about 35,000 clones, roughly four fifths appearing once. Specimen: PBMCs, collected around atezolizumab (anti-PD-L1) treatment. The source of these receptors is a man in his sixties with urothelial cancer. Each CDR3 is given with its conserved first and last residue. A D gene is named only where the DNA matches it firmly. Clone size is shown for a subset of rows, as once, few, many or a class of expanded clone.

v_gene	j_gene	d_gene	abundance	CDR3aa	CDR3nt
TRBV25-1	TRBJ2-5	TRBD1	.	CASSVPGGQGGKTQYF	TGTGCCAGCAGTGTTCCCGGGGGACAGGGTGGAAAGACCCAGTACTTC
TRBV9	TRBJ2-3	TRBD2	.	CASGFRRGGPTDTQYF	TGTGCCAGCGGATTCCGTCGGGGGGGGCCAACAGATACGCAGTATTTT
TRBV6-1	TRBJ1-4	TRBD1	.	CASADRPGGHEKLFF	TGTGCCAGTGCGGACAGGCCCGGCGGGCATGAAAAACTGTTTTTT
TRBV19	TRBJ1-6	.	few	CASTLSNSPLHF	TGTGCCAGTACCCTATCTAATTCACCCCTCCACTTT
TRBV5-1	TRBJ1-5	.	.	CASNEGDNQPQHF	TGCGCCAGCAACGAAGGGGACAATCAGCCCCAGCATTTT
TRBV4-1	TRBJ1-1	TRBD1	.	CASSLGLRQGLSEAFF	TGCGCCAGCAGCCTAGGTCTCCGACAGGGACTTAGTGAAGCTTTCTTT
TRBV6-1	TRBJ1-5	.	.	CASSEAGGGAQPQHF	TGTGCCAGCAGTGAAGCGGGGGGAGGCGCACAGCCCCAGCATTTT
TRBV11-2	TRBJ2-3	TRBD2	.	CASTRGASGADTQYF	TGTGCCAGCACCCGAGGGGCTAGCGGGGCAGATACGCAGTATTTT
TRBV6-1	TRBJ1-1	TRBD1	.	CASSKDRVNTEAFF	TGTGCCAGCAGTAAAGACAGGGTGAACACTGAAGCTTTCTTT
TRBV2	TRBJ1-2	.	.	CASILEAGDYGYTF	TGTGCCAGCATATTGGAAGCCGGGGACTATGGCTACACCTTC
TRBV5-5	TRBJ2-1	TRBD1	.	CASSLMRGPKNNEQFF	TGTGCCAGCAGCTTAATGAGGGGGCCCAAAAACAATGAGCAGTTCTTC
TRBV5-1	TRBJ2-5	.	.	CASSDRRDQETQYF	TGCGCCAGCAGCGACAGACGGGACCAAGAGACCCAGTACTTC
TRBV6-5	TRBJ1-3	.	once	CASSTESSGNTIYF	TGTGCCAGCAGTACAGAGAGCTCTGGAAACACCATATATTTT
TRBV19	TRBJ2-7	.	.	CASSISTTVYEQYF	TGTGCCAGTAGTATCTCTACGACAGTTTACGAGCAGTACTTC
TRBV27	TRBJ2-1	TRBD2	.	CASSAQDTGTRWVF	TGTGCCAGCAGTGCGCAGGATACCGGGACTAGGTGGGTCTTC
TRBV4-1	TRBJ1-5	TRBD1	.	CASSRGQGKLYSNQPQHF	TGCGCCAGCAGCCGAGGACAGGGGAAACTATATAGCAATCAGCCCCAGCATTTT
TRBV27	TRBJ2-3	TRBD1	.	CASSFLDRGDSTDTQYF	TGTGCCAGCAGTTTCCTTGACAGGGGGGACAGCACAGATACGCAGTATTTT
TRBV6-5	TRBJ1-5	.	.	CASSQYGGPQHF	TGTGCCAGCAGTCAGTACGGCGGGCCCCAGCATTTT
TRBV11-2	TRBJ2-5	.	.	CASSGPHHQQETQYF	TGTGCCAGCAGCGGCCCGCACCATCAGCAAGAGACCCAGTACTTC
TRBV11-2	TRBJ2-7	TRBD1	once	CASSRDRAYEQYF	TGTGCCAGCAGCCGGGACAGAGCCTACGAGCAGTACTTC
TRBV21-1	TRBJ1-3	.	once	CASSKDPTEISGNTIYF	TGTGCCAGCAGCAAAGATCCGACGGAGATCTCTGGAAACACCATATATTTT
TRBV2	TRBJ2-1	.	.	CASSYIYNEQFF	TGTGCCAGCAGTTACATCTACAATGAGCAGTTCTTC
TRBV2	TRBJ1-5	.	few	CASSPRVGRAQGNQPQHF	TGTGCCAGCAGCCCGCGGGTGGGCAGGGCCCAGGGGAATCAGCCCCAGCATTTT
TRBV28	TRBJ1-2	.	.	CASSLAGPNYGYTF	TGTGCCAGCAGTTTAGCGGGGCCGAACTATGGCTACACCTTC
TRBV30	TRBJ2-3	TRBD2	once	CAWSVGTSGSTDTQYF	TGTGCCTGGAGTGTAGGGACTAGCGGATCCACAGATACGCAGTATTTT